The TCR beta chain described here comes from a study of blood T cell repertoires in COVID-19. Overall study context: The origin of the acute and convalescent COVID-19 samples was the United States, Italy and Spain.

Germline V gene sequence: CDR1 KGHSH, CDR2 LQKENI. V dropped 1 base and J dropped 1 base, with 9 bases sitting between them. CDR3 length equals 15 residues. Original handling: Amplification of reference gene primers provided the estimated nucleated cell counts. Clones were read by immunoSEQ multiplex PCR, and TCRdb kept only the in-frame ones, dropping some. That table supplies the V and J calls and clone size; D and trimming were determined from the DNA. The table shows about 210,000 clones, with approximately 86% occurring only once. V is TRBV18 and J is TRBJ2-3; D is unresolved. The sequence derives from a man aged 35 to 55 with acute or convalescent COVID-19. Sequencing used peripheral blood. CDR3 protein: CASSPRPSGTDTQYF. DNA for the CDR3: TGTGCCAGCTCACCACGGCCGTCCGGCACAGATACGCAGTATTTT.